This TCR beta chain was captured in a study of patients and donors after allogeneic stem cell transplantation. TCRdb used MiXCR to reprocess the RT-PCR reads, holding one entry per CDR3 protein. This table holds about a million distinct CDR3 sequences, roughly 18% found once. The specimen was blood, either unsorted or a sorted T cell fraction (not recorded which). This TCR came from a human donor who was either an allogeneic HSCT recipient or a stem cell or donor lymphocyte infusion donor (not recorded which). It is not recorded whose cells these are; they may come from a transplant donor.

CDR3 sequence (DNA): TGTGCCAGCAGCGTGCTAGCGGGGGGTAAAGATGAGCAGTTCTTC. Translation: CASSVLAGGKDEQFF. The chain couples TRBV9 to TRBJ2-1, with 11 bases matching TRBD2. V lost 2 bases, J lost 8 bases, and 6 bases stayed unmatched. This CDR3 spans 15 amino acids. Per germline, CDR1 SGDLS and CDR2 YYNGEE.